Described below is a single T cell receptor beta chain sequence and its context. The data were produced by immunoSEQ multiplex PCR, yet TCRdb's version contains in-frame clones alone and is incomplete. The table lists approximately 60,000 clones, about 82% of them singletons. The data belong to a study of T cells in tumors after PD-1 blockade. Study-wide background: Either cemiplimab 350 mg every 2 weeks or pembrolizumab 200 mg every 3 weeks was given.

Template: tumor biopsy or peripheral blood genomic DNA, roughly 616-6,500 ng per sample. Sequencing used PBMCs, obtained before anti-PD-1 treatment. This clonotype originated in a human donor with basal cell carcinoma.

The CDR3 DNA is TGTGCCAGCAGTAACGAGCTGAACACTGAAGCTTTCTTT. Amino acids: CASSNELNTEAFF. V and J are TRBV25-1 and TRBJ1-1, with D unclear. In germline, CDR1 is MGHDK, CDR2 SYGVNS. The V end was cut by 5 bases, the J end by 0 bases, with 7 bases between. The CDR3 loop spans 13 amino acids.